This is a list of T cell receptor beta chains from one sample in a study. Via MiXCR, TCRdb re-called the 5' RACE reads, giving one row per CDR3 protein. The sample carries 9,000 to 10,000 distinct CDR3 sequences, 12% to 15% recorded once. The sample was Tregs sorted from blood. All receptors come from a female donor with breast cancer. CDR3s include the opening cysteine and the closing phenylalanine or tryptophan. D genes are given only for firm matches. Not every row has a clone size; where given, it reads once, few, many or a size class.

few,.,TRBJ1-1,TRBV11-1,CASSSKGAGYTEAFF,TGTGCCAGCAGCTCGAAAGGGGCCGGATACACTGAAGCTTTCTTT
.,TRBD2,TRBJ2-1,TRBV6-2/TRBV6-3,CASSSGTSGGDYNEQFF,TGTGCCAGCAGCTCTGGGACTAGCGGGGGGGATTACAATGAGCAGTTCTTC
medium-sized,.,TRBJ1-1,TRBV11-2,CASSHLGRGGSTEAFF,TGTGCCAGCAGCCACCTGGGGAGGGGCGGTAGCACTGAAGCTTTCTTT
medium-sized,.,TRBJ1-4,TRBV20-1,CSAPPPGFNEKLFF,TGCAGTGCTCCGCCGCCCGGTTTTAATGAAAAACTGTTTTTT
.,.,TRBJ1-6,TRBV10-2,CASSGYEGSPLHF,TGCGCCAGCAGTGGTTATGAGGGATCACCCCTCCACTTT
medium-sized,.,TRBJ2-7,TRBV20-1,CSARTFGPSSYEQYF,TGCAGTGCTAGAACTTTTGGGCCGAGCTCCTACGAGCAGTACTTC
few,.,TRBJ2-7,TRBV4-1,CASRRDRRAYEQYF,TGCGCCAGCAGGCGGGACCGGAGGGCCTACGAGCAGTACTTC
.,.,TRBJ1-1,TRBV6-5,CAVNQEPRSTKAFF,TGTGCAGTAAATCAGGAGCCCAGAAGCACAAAAGCTTTCTTT
many,TRBD2,TRBJ2-5,TRBV5-1,CAGSWTSGSGLETQYF,TGCGCCGGCAGCTGGACTAGCGGGAGTGGTCTGGAGACCCAGTACTTC
medium-sized,.,TRBJ2-7,TRBV7-6,CASSLGPHSYEQYF,TGTGCCAGCAGCTTAGGCCCACACAGCTACGAGCAGTACTTC
many,TRBD1,TRBJ2-7,TRBV28,CASTRDRGTYEQYF,TGTGCCAGCACCCGGGACAGGGGGACCTACGAGCAGTACTTC
many,.,TRBJ2-3,TRBV3-1,CASSQVYTGTDTQYF,TGTGCCAGCAGCCAAGTCTACACAGGGACAGATACGCAGTATTTT
many,.,TRBJ1-3,TRBV5-1,CASSFQGGGTGNTIYF,TGCGCCAGCAGCTTTCAGGGCGGAGGGACTGGAAACACCATATATTTT
.,TRBD1,TRBJ1-4,TRBV20-1,CSAPRTGGAEKLFF,TGCAGTGCCCCTAGGACAGGGGGCGCGGAAAAACTGTTTTTT
medium-sized,.,TRBJ2-1,TRBV6-5,CASSFTSYNEQFF,TGTGCCAGCAGTTTTACTAGCTACAATGAGCAGTTCTTC
many,.,TRBJ2-7,TRBV5-1,CASRSVFNYEQYF,TGCGCCAGCAGGAGCGTATTTAACTACGAGCAGTACTTC
many,TRBD1,TRBJ2-1,TRBV5-6,CASSWFDRGSYNEQFF,TGTGCCAGCAGCTGGTTTGACAGGGGGTCCTACAATGAGCAGTTCTTC
medium-sized,.,TRBJ2-5,TRBV29-1,CSVEDPDRQETQYF,TGCAGCGTTGAAGATCCCGACAGACAAGAGACCCAGTACTTC
medium-sized,.,TRBJ2-7,TRBV20-1,CSAREGSGTSYEQYF,TGCAGTGCTAGAGAAGGGAGCGGTACTTCCTACGAGCAGTACTTC
.,.,TRBJ2-7,TRBV12-3/TRBV12-4,CASSTPPREWDEQYF,TGTGCCAGCAGTACCCCCCCCCGGGAGTGGGACGAGCAGTACTTC
medium-sized,.,TRBJ1-1,TRBV18,CASSPRSKGSNTEAFF,TGTGCCAGCTCACCACGGTCTAAGGGCTCGAACACTGAAGCTTTCTTT
few,TRBD1,TRBJ1-2,TRBV2,CASSGSFTGDYGYTF,TGTGCCAGCAGCGGATCCTTCACAGGGGACTATGGCTACACCTTC